This TCR beta chain was found in a study of blood T cell repertoires in COVID-19. This CDR3 spans 15 amino acids. V was trimmed by 4 bases and J by 5 bases, leaving 17 bases between them. The germline V gene has CDR1 SGHTA and CDR2 FQGNSA. Sequencing used immunoSEQ multiplex PCR; TCRdb keeps in-frame clones, though not all of them. The table records approximately 90,000 clones, around 87% of them present only once. Sequenced material: peripheral blood. V is TRBV7-2 and J is TRBJ1-2, with D possibly TRBD1 on 6 matching bases. This TCR derives from a human donor with acute or convalescent COVID-19. The donor label of this sample is uncertain. The CDR3 nucleotides are TGTGCCAGCAGCTCCAGCACAGGGAGTTCGTATGGCTACACCTTC. Its protein product is CASSSSTGSSYGYTF.